The 26 T cell receptor beta chains below all came from one sample that was sequenced in a study of regulatory T cells in long-lasting Graves disease (dated by TCRdb to the early 2020s). The library was produced with multiplex PCR. Sequencing used an Illumina HiSeq 4000. CDR3 regions were amplified by Arm-PCR with iRepertoire HTBI primers to construct TCR beta libraries. Clones were called with MiXCR by TCRdb after fastp trimmed the public reads at Q25, and only in-frame beta chains were retained. CDR3 protein sequences are deduplicated, and each keeps its most common genes and DNA. This sample has about 530,000 distinct CDR3 sequences in its table, and 15% to 20% of those were observed once. The ten most abundant clones make up around 25% of the sample. The sample's time point label, in plain terms: newly diagnosed GD, antithyroid drugs for less than 3 months. For both TCR sequencing and RNA sequencing, RNA was extracted from PBMCs in TRIzol.

The same data also contributed to another study, on T cells in Graves' hyperthyroidism and ophthalmopathy.

The source was peripheral blood mononuclear cells (PBMCs), collected at new diagnosis, from a patient treated with antithyroid drugs. Receptor source: a woman between 40 and 65 years old with Graves disease. Donor details come from another sample of the same person, matched by shared clones.

This clonotype came up many times. The chain combines TRBV6-1 with TRBJ1-1; D unclear. V was trimmed by 3 bases and J by 0 bases, leaving 8 bases between them. From germline, CDR1 is MNHNS and CDR2 SASEGT. There are 14 residues in the CDR3. For the CDR3, the DNA is TGTGCCAGCAGTGAGTTGGATATGAACACTGAAGCTTTCTTT. It specifies CASSELDMNTEAFF.

This clonotype came up many times. CDR3 sequence: CASSLATGFSNQPQHF. In DNA, the CDR3 is TGTGCCAGCAGCTTAGCGACAGGTTTTAGCAATCAGCCCCAGCATTTT. The J gene is TRBJ1-5, the V gene TRBV7-2; D is perhaps TRBD1 (6 bases). Germline lookup yields CDR1 SGHTA and CDR2 FQGNSA. V was trimmed by 0 bases and J by 0 bases, leaving 9 bases between them. The CDR3 is 16 residues long.

This clonotype was observed a few times. The rearrangement uses TRBV3-1 and TRBJ2-3, with no clear D. The CDR3 covers 16 residues. The V gene lost 4 bases and the J gene lost 3 bases, with 17 bases spanning the gap. Per the germline V gene, CDR1 is LGHDT and CDR2 is YNNKEL (reference sequence). In DNA, the CDR3 is TGTGCCAGCAGCCCTACAGCAAGGGTTGTAACAGATACGCAGTATTTT. It encodes CASSPTARVVTDTQYF.

This clonotype was seen just once. The chain couples TRBV3-1 to TRBJ2-1; 10 bases agree with TRBD2. Germline values: CDR1 LGHDT, CDR2 YNNKEL (reference sequence). Losses at the gene ends were 1 base for V and 9 bases for J; bases not matched to a gene: 18. The CDR3 totals 19 residues. The CDR3 loop is CASSQGASGGTFTIGEQFF. The CDR3 region has the DNA TGTGCCAGCAGCCAAGGGGCTAGCGGGGGTACCTTCACAATAGGTGAGCAGTTCTTC.

The sample holds many counts of this clonotype. V usage is TRBV2 and J usage is TRBJ2-5; D is perhaps TRBD2 (5 bases). The CDR3 consists of 13 residues. V was trimmed by 8 bases and J by 5 bases, leaving 15 bases between them. Germline V gives CDR1 SNHLY, CDR2 FYNNEI. CDR3 in DNA: TGTGCCAGCGAGGACGGGATAAGTGAGACCCAGTACTTC. Encoded protein: CASEDGISETQYF.

The rearrangement links TRBV5-4 to TRBJ2-7, with 7 bases that match TRBD2. J lost 7 bases, V lost 1 base, and 8 bases had no gene match. The germline V gene has CDR1 SGHNT and CDR2 YYREEE (reference sequence). The CDR3 has 14 amino acids. The CDR3 protein is CASSLWGGSREQYF. CDR3 sequence (DNA): TGTGCCAGCAGCTTGTGGGGGGGATCGCGGGAGCAGTACTTC. The full variable domain, completed using reference TRBV5-4 and TRBJ2-7, is ETGVTQSPTHLIKTRGQQVTLRCSSQSGHNTVSWYQQALGQGPQFIFQYYREEENGRGNFPPRFSGLQFPNYSSELNVNALELDDSALYLCASSLWGGSREQYFGPGTRLTVT.

About this clonotype: A much more abundant neighbour one base away suggests this may be a read error. V is TRBV5-1 and J is TRBJ2-2; possibly TRBD2 for D (5 bases). Per germline, CDR1 SGHRS and CDR2 YFSETQ. This CDR3 has 12 residues. The CDR3 region has the DNA TGCGCCAGCAGCGGCCCCTCCGGGGAGCCGTTTTTT. This gives the protein CASSGPSGEPFF.

The chain recombines TRBV2 with TRBJ2-5, with 9 bases that match TRBD2. Germline trimming cut 5 bases from V and 2 bases from J; bases unmatched to any gene: 3. The CDR3 consists of 14 residues. Germline V gives CDR1 SNHLY, CDR2 FYNNEI. The CDR3 protein is CASSFLAGQETQYF. The CDR3 region has the DNA TGTGCCAGCAGTTTTCTAGCGGGGCAAGAGACCCAGTACTTC. Combining the CDR3 with reference TRBV2 and TRBJ2-5 gives the whole variable domain EPEVTQTPSHQVTQMGQEVILRCVPISNHLYFYWYRQILGQKVEFLVSFYNNEISEKSEIFDDQFSVERPDGSNFTLKIRSTKLEDSAMYFCASSFLAGQETQYFGPGTRLLVL.

Only a few counts were recorded for this clonotype. The rearrangement joins TRBV3-1 to TRBJ1-6, with no clear D. This CDR3 has 14 residues. V dropped 0 bases and J dropped 8 bases, with 8 bases sitting between them. Per germline, CDR1 LGHDT and CDR2 YNNKEL (reference sequence). CDR3 region: CASSQEGRDSPLHF. CDR3 nucleotides: TGTGCCAGCAGCCAAGAAGGGCGGGATTCACCCCTCCACTTT.

This clonotype was observed a handful of times. The chain links TRBV11-3 to TRBJ1-1; a weak D match, TRBD1 (5 bases). Germline V gene sequence: CDR1 SGHNT, CDR2 YENEEA. V was pared by 3 bases and J by 7 bases, with 9 bases between. CDR3 length equals 12 residues. DNA of the CDR3: TGTGCCAGCAGCTTCGGGACGATTGAAGCTTTCTTT. Amino acid sequence: CASSFGTIEAFF.

This clonotype was recorded at least ten times. The chain couples TRBV3-1 to TRBJ2-5, with 8 bases that match TRBD2. J lost 5 bases, V lost 5 bases, and 7 bases had no gene match. This CDR3 spans 14 amino acids. The germline V gene has CDR1 LGHDT and CDR2 YNNKEL (reference sequence). The CDR3 DNA reads as TGTGCCAGCAGCGGACGGGGGGGCGTCGAGACCCAGTACTTC. It specifies CASSGRGGVETQYF.

J is TRBJ1-2 and V is TRBV6-1; TRBD1 matches at 8 bases. V was pared by 5 bases and J by 5 bases, with 7 bases of the junction left unmatched. This CDR3 spans 14 amino acids. CDR1 and CDR2 from the germline V gene are MNHNS and SASEGT. CDR3 sequence (DNA): TGTGCCAGCAGTCCCCGGACAGGGATTTATGGCTACACCTTC. It specifies CASSPRTGIYGYTF.

This clonotype has just a few counts. The chain recombines TRBV3-1 with TRBJ1-2; maybe TRBD1 (6 bases). V was cut by 7 bases and J by 8 bases, with 11 bases left in between. Germline-derived CDR1 and CDR2 are LGHDT and YNNKEL (reference sequence). The CDR3 runs to 11 residues. The CDR3 DNA follows: TGTGCCAGCATAGGGGGGGGAGGCTACACCTTC. It specifies CASIGGGGYTF.

The rearrangement joins TRBV5-1 to TRBJ1-3; no definite D call. The V gene's germline CDR1 is SGHRS and CDR2 YFSETQ. V lost 5 bases, J lost 0 bases, and 12 bases lay in between. CDR3 length: 15 amino acids. The CDR3 bases are TGCGCCAGCAGGGACTCATCGGTCTCTGGAAACACCATATATTTT. It encodes CASRDSSVSGNTIYF.

This clonotype was seen ten or more times. V usage is TRBV12-3 or TRBV12-4 and J usage is TRBJ1-1; unclear D gene. Trimming pared 6 bases from V and 0 bases from J, leaving 14 bases between. The CDR3 runs 15 residues. CDR3 in amino acids: CASREEIRMNTEAFF. CDR3 DNA: TGTGCCAGCAGGGAGGAGATCCGCATGAACACTGAAGCTTTCTTT.

Comments on this clonotype: A much larger clone differs from this one at a single base, so this may be a read error. This chain connects TRBV6-2 or TRBV6-3 to TRBJ1-1; D might be TRBD1 (6 bases). Germline-derived CDR1 and CDR2 are MNHEY and SVGEGT. The CDR3 covers 15 residues. The V gene lost 6 bases and the J gene lost 4 bases, with 18 bases spanning the gap. The CDR3 nucleotides read TGTGCCAGCAGCGAGGGAAGAGGCAGGGGCACTGAAGCTTTCTTT. This encodes CASSEGRGRGTEAFF.

This clonotype was seen a few times. V usage is TRBV12-3 or TRBV12-4 and J usage is TRBJ1-2; 9 nucleotides align to TRBD1. Trimming removed 7 bases from V and 6 bases from J; junction bases left unmatched: 12. The CDR3 sequence is 15 residues long. This chain's CDR3 is CASTPTGTGSHGYTF. The CDR3 DNA reads TGTGCCAGCACACCCACCGGGACAGGGAGCCATGGCTACACCTTC.

This clonotype occurred many times. The chain carries TRBV3-1 and TRBJ2-6; the match to TRBD1 covers 7 bases. The CDR3 runs to 17 residues. Germline CDR1 reads LGHDT; CDR2 reads YNNKEL (reference sequence). The junction had 7 bases not matched to a gene; V was cut back by 4 bases and J by 1 base. The CDR3 DNA sequence: TGTGCCAGCAGCCGTCCCGGGACAGTTTCTGGGGCCAACGTCCTGACTTTC. It specifies CASSRPGTVSGANVLTF.

In its sample, this clonotype was seen many times. V is TRBV4-1 and J is TRBJ1-6; D gene ambiguous. CDR1 MGHRA and CDR2 YSYEKL come from the germline V gene. The length of the CDR3 is 12 residues. Between the trimmed V and J ends, which lost 5 bases and 8 bases, there was a span of 7 bases. The CDR3 DNA is TGCGCCAGCAGCAACGTTTATTCACCCCTCCACTTT. Translated: CASSNVYSPLHF.

Points on this clonotype: Mismatch with germline at one junction end may stem from a read error. In DNA, the CDR3 is TGTGCCAGCAGTCCACGTCCGGATACTTACGGCTACACCTTC. Amino acid sequence: CASSPRPDTYGYTF. V gene TRBV5-1 combines with J gene TRBJ1-2, with D uncertain. Germline V CDR1 and CDR2: SGHRS, YFSETQ. The CDR3 loop spans 14 amino acids.

The chain carries TRBV7-3 and TRBJ1-1; D possibly corresponds to TRBD1 (5 bases). V was shortened by 5 bases and J by 5 bases, with 12 bases between the two germline ends. This CDR3 region has 13 residues. Germline CDR1 and CDR2: SGHTA and FQGTGA. In DNA form, the CDR3 reads TGTGCCAGCAGCAAGGGGCCAGGGACTGAAGCTTTCTTT. Its protein product is CASSKGPGTEAFF.

Many counts were recorded for this clonotype. The chain combines TRBV2 with TRBJ2-5, with 7 positions matching TRBD2. Germline V CDR1 and CDR2: SNHLY, FYNNEI. CDR3 length: 13 amino acids. The V and J ends lost 8 bases and 0 bases, in that order; junction bases with no gene match: 3. Written as DNA, the CDR3 is TGTGCCAGCTACGGGGGGTACCAAGAGACCCAGTACTTC. Translation: CASYGGYQETQYF.

This clonotype showed up many times. The V and J genes are TRBV28 and TRBJ2-7; no clear D gene. Per the germline V gene, CDR1 is MDHEN and CDR2 is SYDVKM. There are 14 residues in the CDR3. V was clipped by 3 bases and J by 3 bases, with 12 bases between them. The CDR3 loop reads CASSFRDTNYEQYF. The CDR3 region has the DNA TGTGCCAGCAGTTTTCGTGACACCAACTACGAGCAGTACTTC.

This clonotype was counted at least ten times. This chain links TRBV7-9 with TRBJ2-3; 10 bases are shared with TRBD2. The CDR3 runs 14 residues. Looked up from germline, CDR1 is SEHNR and CDR2 is FQNEAQ (reference sequence). The J segment lost 5 bases and the V segment lost 5 bases, leaving 4 bases of the junction unmatched. The CDR3 DNA follows: TGTGCCAGCAGCCCCGGGACTAGCGTAGATACGCAGTATTTT. Its translation: CASSPGTSVDTQYF. Complete variable domain (other parts from reference TRBV7-9 and TRBJ2-3): DTGVSQNPRHKITKRGQNVTFRCDPISEHNRLYWYRQTLGQGPEFLTYFQNEAQLEKSRLLSDRFSAERPKGSFSTLEIQRTEQGDSAMYLCASSPGTSVDTQYFGPGTRLTVL.

This clonotype was seen more than once but under ten times. The gene calls are TRBV4-1 and TRBJ1-2; the match to TRBD1 covers 10 bases. CDR1 is MGHRA, CDR2 YSYEKL, per germline. V shed 4 bases and J 4 bases; nucleotides not matched to a gene: 6. The CDR3 loop spans 15 amino acids. The CDR3 nucleotides read TGCGCCAGCAGCCCCGGACAGGGGGATACCTATGGCTACACCTTC. Its translation: CASSPGQGDTYGYTF.

The chain recombines TRBV9 with TRBJ2-2; no firm D call. The V gene lost 3 bases and the J gene lost 2 bases, with 8 bases spanning the gap. Per germline, CDR1 SGDLS and CDR2 YYNGEE. The CDR3 is 14 residues long. The DNA for the CDR3 is TGTGCCAGCAGCGGACTCAAAAACACCGGGGAGCTGTTTTTT. This codes for CASSGLKNTGELFF.